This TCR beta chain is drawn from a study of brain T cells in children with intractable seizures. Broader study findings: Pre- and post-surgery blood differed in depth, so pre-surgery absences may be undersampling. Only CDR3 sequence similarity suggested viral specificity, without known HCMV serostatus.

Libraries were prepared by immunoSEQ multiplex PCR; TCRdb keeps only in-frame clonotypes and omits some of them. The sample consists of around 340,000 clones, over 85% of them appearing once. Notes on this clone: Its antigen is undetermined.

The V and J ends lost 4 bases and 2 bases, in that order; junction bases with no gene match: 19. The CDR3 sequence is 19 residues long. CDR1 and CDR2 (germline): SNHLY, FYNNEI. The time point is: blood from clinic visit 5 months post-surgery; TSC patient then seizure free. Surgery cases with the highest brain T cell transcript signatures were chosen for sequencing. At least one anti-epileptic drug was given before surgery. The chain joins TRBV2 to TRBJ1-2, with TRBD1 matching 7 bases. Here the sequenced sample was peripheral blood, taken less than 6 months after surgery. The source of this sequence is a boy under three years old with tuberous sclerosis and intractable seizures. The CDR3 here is CASSVEQGLGPHYNYGYTF. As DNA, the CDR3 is TGTGCCAGCAGTGTGGAACAGGGGCTCGGACCCCACTACAACTATGGCTACACCTTC.